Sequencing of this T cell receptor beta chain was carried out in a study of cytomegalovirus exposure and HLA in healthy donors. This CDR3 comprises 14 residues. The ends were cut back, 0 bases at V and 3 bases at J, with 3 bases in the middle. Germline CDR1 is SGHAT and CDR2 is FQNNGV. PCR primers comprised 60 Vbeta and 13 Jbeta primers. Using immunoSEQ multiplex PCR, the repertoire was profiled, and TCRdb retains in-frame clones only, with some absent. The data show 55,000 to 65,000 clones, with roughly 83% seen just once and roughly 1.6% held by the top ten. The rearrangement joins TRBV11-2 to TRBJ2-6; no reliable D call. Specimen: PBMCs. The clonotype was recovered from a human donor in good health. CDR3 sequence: CASSLDLGANVLTF. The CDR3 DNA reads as TGTGCCAGCAGCTTAGACCTTGGGGCCAACGTCCTGACTTTC. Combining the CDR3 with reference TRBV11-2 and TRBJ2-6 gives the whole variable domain EAGVAQSPRYKIIEKRQSVAFWCNPISGHATLYWYQQILGQGPKLLIQFQNNGVVDDSQLPKDRFSAERLKGVDSTLKIQPAKLEDSAVYLCASSLDLGANVLTFGAGSRLTVL.